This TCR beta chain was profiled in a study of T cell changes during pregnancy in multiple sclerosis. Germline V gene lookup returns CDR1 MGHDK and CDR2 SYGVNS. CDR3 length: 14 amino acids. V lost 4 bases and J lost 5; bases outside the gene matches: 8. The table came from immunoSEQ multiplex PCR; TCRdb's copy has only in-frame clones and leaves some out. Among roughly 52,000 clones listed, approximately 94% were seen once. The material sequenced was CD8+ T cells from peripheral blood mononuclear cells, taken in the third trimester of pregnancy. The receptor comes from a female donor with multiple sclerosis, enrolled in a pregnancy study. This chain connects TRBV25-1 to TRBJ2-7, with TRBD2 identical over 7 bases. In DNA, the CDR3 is TGTGCCAGCAGTGGGGGGGGGTTTTCCAACGAGCAGTACTTC. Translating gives CASSGGGFSNEQYF.